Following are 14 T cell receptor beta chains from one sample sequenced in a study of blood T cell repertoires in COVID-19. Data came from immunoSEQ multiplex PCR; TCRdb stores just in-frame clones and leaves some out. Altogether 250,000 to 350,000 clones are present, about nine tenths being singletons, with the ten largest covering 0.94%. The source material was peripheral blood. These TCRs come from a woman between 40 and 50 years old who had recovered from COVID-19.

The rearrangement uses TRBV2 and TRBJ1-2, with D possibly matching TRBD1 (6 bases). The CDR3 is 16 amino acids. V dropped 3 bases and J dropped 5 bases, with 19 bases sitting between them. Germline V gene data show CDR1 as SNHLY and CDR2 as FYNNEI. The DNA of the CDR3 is TGTGCCAGCAGTGAGGGGCAGGGGCGCCTCTCATATGGCTACACCTTC. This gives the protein CASSEGQGRLSYGYTF.

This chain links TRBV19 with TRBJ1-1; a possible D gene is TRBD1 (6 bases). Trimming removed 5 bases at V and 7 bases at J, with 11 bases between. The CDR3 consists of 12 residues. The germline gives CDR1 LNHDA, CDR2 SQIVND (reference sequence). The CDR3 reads CASSAQGLEAFF. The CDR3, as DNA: TGTGCCAGTAGTGCGCAGGGGCTTGAAGCTTTCTTT. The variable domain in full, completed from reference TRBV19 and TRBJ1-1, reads DGGITQSPKYLFRKEGQNVTLSCEQNLNHDAMYWYRQDPGQGLRLIYYSQIVNDFQKGDIAEGYSVSREKKESFPLTVTSAQKNPTAFYLCASSAQGLEAFFGQGTRLTVV.

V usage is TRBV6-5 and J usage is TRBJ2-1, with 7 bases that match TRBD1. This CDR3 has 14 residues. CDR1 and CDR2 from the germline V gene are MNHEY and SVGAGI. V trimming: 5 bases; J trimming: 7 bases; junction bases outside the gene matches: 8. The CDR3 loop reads CASSLRDRRNEQFF. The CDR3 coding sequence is TGTGCCAGCAGTCTCCGGGACAGACGGAATGAGCAGTTCTTC.

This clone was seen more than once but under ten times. DNA of the CDR3: TGTGCTAGTGGGATGGGAATCCAGGGTGAAGCTTTCTTT. This translates into CASGMGIQGEAFF. This chain uses TRBV12-5 with TRBJ1-1; tentative D call: TRBD1 (5 bases). V shed 6 bases and J shed 7 bases, with 15 bases lying between them. The CDR3 contains 13 residues. CDR1 is LGHNT, CDR2 FRNRAP, per germline.

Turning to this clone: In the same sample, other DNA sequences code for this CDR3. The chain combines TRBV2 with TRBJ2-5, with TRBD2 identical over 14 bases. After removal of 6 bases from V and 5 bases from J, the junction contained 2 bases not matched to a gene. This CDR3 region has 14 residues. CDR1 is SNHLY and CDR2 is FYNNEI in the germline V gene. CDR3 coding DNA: TGTGCCAGCAGGACTAGCGGGAGGGTGGAGACCCAGTACTTC. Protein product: CASRTSGRVETQYF.

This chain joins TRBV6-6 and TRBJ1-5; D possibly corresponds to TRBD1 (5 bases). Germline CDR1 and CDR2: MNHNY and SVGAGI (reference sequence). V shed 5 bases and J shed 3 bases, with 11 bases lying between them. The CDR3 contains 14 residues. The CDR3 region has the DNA TGTGCCAGCAGTCAGACAGATTTCAATCAGCCCCAGCATTTT. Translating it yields CASSQTDFNQPQHF.

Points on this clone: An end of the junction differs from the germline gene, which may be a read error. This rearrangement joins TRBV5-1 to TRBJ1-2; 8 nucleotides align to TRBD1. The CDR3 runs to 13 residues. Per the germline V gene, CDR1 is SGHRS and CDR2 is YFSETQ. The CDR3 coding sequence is TGCGCCAGCAGTTTGGACAGGGATGGGGGCTACACCTTC. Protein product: CASSLDRDGGYTF.

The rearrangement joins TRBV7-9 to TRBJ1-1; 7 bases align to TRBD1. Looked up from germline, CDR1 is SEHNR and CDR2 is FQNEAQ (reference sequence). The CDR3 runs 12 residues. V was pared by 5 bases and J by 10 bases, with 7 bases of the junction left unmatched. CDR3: CASSDWAGGAFF. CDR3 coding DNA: TGTGCCAGCAGCGACTGGGCAGGGGGAGCTTTCTTT.

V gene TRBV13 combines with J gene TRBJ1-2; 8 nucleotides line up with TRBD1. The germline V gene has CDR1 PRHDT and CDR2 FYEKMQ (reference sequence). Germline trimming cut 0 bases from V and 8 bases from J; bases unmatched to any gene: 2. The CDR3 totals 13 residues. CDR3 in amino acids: CASSLGAGGGYTF. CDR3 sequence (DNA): TGTGCCAGCAGCTTAGGGGCAGGGGGCGGCTACACCTTC.

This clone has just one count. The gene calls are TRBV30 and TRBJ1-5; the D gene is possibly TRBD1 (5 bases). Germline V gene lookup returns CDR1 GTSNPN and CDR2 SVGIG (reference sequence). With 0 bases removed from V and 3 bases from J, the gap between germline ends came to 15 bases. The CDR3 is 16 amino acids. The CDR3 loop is CAWSVHRKGPNQPQHF. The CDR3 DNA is TGTGCCTGGAGTGTACATAGGAAGGGGCCCAATCAGCCCCAGCATTTT.

CDR3 protein: CASTFGPPYETGYTF. The DNA of the CDR3 is TGTGCCAGCACCTTTGGGCCGCCGTATGAAACTGGCTACACCTTC. This rearrangement joins TRBV11-3 to TRBJ1-2; no reliable D call. Deletions cut 7 bases from V and 7 bases from J, with 22 bases between. The germline CDR1 and CDR2 sequences are SGHNT and YENEEA. CDR3 length: 15 amino acids.

The CDR3 bases are TGTGCCAGCAGTCAGAGAGACAGGGCGGGTGGCTACACCTTC. Translating it yields CASSQRDRAGGYTF. The V and J genes are TRBV27 and TRBJ1-2; 7 bases are a match to TRBD1. The CDR3 has 14 residues. With V trimmed by 5 bases and J by 7 bases, 10 bases remained unmatched. The germline gives CDR1 MNHEY, CDR2 SMNVEV (reference sequence).

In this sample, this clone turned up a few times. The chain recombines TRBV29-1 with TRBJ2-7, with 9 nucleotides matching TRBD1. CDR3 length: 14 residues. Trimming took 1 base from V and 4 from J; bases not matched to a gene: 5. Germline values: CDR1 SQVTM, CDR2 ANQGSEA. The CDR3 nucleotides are TGCAGCGTTGAAGTTACGGACAGGGGTTACGAGCAGTACTTC. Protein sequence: CSVEVTDRGYEQYF.

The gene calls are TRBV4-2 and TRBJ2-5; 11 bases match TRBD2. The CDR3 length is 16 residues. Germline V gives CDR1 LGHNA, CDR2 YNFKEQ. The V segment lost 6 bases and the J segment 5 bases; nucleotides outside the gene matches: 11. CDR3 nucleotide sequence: TGTGCCAGCAGAACCCGGCTAGCGGGAGGTCCTGAGACCCAGTACTTC. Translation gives CASRTRLAGGPETQYF.